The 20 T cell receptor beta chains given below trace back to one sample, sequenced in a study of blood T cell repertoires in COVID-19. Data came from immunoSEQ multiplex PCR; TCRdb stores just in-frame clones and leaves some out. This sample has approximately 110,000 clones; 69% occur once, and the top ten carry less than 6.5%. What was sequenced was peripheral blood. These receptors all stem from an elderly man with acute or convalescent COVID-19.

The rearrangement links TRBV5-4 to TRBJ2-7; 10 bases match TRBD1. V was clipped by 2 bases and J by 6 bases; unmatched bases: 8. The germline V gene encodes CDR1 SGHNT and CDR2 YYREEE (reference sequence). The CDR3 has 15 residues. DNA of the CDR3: TGTGCCAGCAGCTTCCCCGGGACAGGGGTTAGCGAGCAGTACTTC. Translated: CASSFPGTGVSEQYF.

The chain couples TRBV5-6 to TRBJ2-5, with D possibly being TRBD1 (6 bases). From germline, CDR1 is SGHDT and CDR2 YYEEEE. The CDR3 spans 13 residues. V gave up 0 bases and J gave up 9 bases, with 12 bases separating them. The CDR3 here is CASSLVWKGAQYF. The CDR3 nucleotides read TGTGCCAGCAGCTTGGTGTGGAAGGGGGCCCAGTACTTC.

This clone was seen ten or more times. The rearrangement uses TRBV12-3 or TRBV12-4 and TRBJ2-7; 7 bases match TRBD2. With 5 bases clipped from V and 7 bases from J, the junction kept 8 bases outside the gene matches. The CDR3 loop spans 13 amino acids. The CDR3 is CASSLGLGVEQYF. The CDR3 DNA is TGTGCCAGCAGTCTCGGACTAGGGGTAGAGCAGTACTTC.

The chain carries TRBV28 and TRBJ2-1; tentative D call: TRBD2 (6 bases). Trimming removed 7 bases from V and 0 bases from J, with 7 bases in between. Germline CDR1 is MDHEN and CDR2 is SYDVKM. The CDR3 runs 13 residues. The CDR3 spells CASTGSSYNEQFF. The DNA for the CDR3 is TGTGCCAGCACCGGGAGCTCCTACAATGAGCAGTTCTTC.

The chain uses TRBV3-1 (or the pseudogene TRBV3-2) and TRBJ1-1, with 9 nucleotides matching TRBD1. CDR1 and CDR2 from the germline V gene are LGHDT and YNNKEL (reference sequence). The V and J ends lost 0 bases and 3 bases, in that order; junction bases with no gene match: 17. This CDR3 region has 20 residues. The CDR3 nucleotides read TGTGCCAGCAGCCAAGAAGTTTCGGCGACAGGGGGAAGAGGCGACACTGAAGCTTTCTTT. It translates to CASSQEVSATGGRGDTEAFF.

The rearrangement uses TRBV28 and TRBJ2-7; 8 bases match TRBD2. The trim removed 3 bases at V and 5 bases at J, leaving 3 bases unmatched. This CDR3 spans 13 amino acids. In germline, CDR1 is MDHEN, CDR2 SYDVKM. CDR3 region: CASSLGLVDEQYF. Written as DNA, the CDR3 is TGTGCCAGCAGTTTGGGACTAGTCGACGAGCAGTACTTC.

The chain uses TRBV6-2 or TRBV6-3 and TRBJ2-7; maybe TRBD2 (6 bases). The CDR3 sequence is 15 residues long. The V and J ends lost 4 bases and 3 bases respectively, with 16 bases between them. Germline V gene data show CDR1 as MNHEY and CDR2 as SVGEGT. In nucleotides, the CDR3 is TGTGCCAGCAGTTTGGGGGACTGGAATGTCTACGAGCAGTACTTC. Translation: CASSLGDWNVYEQYF.

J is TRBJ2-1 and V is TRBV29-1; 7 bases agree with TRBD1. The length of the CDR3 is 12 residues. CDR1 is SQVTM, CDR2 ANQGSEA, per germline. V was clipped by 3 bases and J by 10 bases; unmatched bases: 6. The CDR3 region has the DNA TGCAGCGTTGATGAAGGGACAGAGGAGCAGTTCTTC. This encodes CSVDEGTEEQFF.

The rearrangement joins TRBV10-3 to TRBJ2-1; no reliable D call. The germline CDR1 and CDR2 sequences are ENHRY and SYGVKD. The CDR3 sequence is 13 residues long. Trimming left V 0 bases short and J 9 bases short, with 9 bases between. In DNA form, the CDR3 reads TGTGCCATCAGTGAGTCTAGAGAGCGTGAGCAGTTCTTC. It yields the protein CAISESREREQFF.

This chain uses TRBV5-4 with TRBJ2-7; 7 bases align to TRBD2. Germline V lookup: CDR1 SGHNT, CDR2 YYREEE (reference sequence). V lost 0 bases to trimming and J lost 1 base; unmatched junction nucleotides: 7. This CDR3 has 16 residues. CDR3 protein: CASSLVPSGLSYEQYF. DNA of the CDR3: TGTGCCAGCAGCTTGGTTCCTAGCGGACTATCCTACGAGCAGTACTTC.

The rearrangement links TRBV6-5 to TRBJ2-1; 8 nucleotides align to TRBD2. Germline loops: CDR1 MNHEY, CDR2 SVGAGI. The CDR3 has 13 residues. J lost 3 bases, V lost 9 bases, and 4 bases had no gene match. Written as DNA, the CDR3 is TGTGCCAGTGGGACTAGGCACTACAATGAGCAGTTCTTC. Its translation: CASGTRHYNEQFF.

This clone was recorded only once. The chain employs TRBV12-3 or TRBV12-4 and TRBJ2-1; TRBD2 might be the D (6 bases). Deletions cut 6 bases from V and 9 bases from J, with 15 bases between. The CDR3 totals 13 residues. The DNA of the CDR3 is TGTGCCAGCAGAACTACGGGGGACCGTGAGCAGTTCTTC. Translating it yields CASRTTGDREQFF.

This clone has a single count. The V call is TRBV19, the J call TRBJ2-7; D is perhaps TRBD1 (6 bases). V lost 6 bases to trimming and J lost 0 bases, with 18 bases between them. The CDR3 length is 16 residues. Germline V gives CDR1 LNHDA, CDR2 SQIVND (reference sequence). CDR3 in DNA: TGTGCCAGTAGGCCATCCGGGACATCCAACTCCTACGAGCAGTACTTC. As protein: CASRPSGTSNSYEQYF.

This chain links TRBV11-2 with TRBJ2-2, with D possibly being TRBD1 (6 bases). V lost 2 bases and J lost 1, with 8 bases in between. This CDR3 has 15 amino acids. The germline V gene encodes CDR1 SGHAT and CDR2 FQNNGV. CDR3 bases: TGTGCCAGCAGCTTAACAGGGCAGAACACCGGGGAGCTGTTTTTT. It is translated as CASSLTGQNTGELFF.

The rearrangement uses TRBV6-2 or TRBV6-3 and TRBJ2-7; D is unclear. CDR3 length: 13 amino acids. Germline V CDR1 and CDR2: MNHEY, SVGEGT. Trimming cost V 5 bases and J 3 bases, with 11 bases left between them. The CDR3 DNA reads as TGTGCCAGCAGTCCCGACCTAGTCTACGAGCAGTACTTC. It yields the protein CASSPDLVYEQYF.

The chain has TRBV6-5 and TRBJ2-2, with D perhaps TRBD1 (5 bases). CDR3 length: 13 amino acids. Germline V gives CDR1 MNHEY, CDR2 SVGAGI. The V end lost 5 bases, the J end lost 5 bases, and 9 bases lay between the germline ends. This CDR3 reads CASSQKGTGELFF. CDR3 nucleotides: TGTGCCAGCAGTCAAAAGGGGACCGGGGAGCTGTTTTTT.

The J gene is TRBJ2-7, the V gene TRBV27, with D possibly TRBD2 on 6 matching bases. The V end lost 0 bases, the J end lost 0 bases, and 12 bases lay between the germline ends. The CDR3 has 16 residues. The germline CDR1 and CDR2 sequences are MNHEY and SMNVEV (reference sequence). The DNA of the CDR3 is TGTGCCAGCAGTTTATCATCGGGCGGGATCTCCTACGAGCAGTACTTC. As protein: CASSLSSGGISYEQYF.

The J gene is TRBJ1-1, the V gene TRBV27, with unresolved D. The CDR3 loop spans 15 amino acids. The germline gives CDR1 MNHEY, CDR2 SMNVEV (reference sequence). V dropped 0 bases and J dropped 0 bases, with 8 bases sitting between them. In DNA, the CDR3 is TGTGCCAGCAGTTTATCTGCGGGGATGAACACTGAAGCTTTCTTT. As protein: CASSLSAGMNTEAFF.

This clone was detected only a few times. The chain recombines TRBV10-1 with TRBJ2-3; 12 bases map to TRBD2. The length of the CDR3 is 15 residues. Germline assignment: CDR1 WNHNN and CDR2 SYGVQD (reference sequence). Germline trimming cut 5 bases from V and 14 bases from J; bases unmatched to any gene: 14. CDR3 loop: CASSPGLAGDLRTYF. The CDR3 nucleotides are TGCGCCAGCAGTCCGGGACTAGCGGGTGACCTACGCACGTATTTT.

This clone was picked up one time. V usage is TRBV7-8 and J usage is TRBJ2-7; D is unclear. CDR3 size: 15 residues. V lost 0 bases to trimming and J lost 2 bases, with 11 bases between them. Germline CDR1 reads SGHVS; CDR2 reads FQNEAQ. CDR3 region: CASSLAFRETYEQYF. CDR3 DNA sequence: TGTGCCAGCAGCTTAGCGTTTAGAGAGACCTACGAGCAGTACTTC.